This T cell receptor (beta chain) was recovered during a study of cytomegalovirus exposure and HLA in healthy donors. PCR was performed using 60 Vbeta and 13 Jbeta primers. Assay used: immunoSEQ multiplex PCR; TCRdb lists only in-frame clones, some missing. The sample holds around 120,000 clones; roughly two thirds are singletons and the top ten take 1.5% to 2%. As for this clone: Its target is not known.

The V gene's germline CDR1 is SQVTM and CDR2 ANQGSEA. The CDR3 runs to 13 residues. After removal of 4 bases from V and 8 bases from J, the junction contained 7 bases not matched to a gene. Study-level points and caveats: In an earlier analysis, most TCR beta V segments were productive about 87% or about 30% of the time. Fewer N-insertions than the roughly 670-donor mean were reportedly shown by an Asian-associated ancestry cluster in a later analysis. Cytomegalovirus status was reportedly diagnosed by the classifier with high specificity and sensitivity.

The chain carries TRBV29-1 and TRBJ2-1; TRBD1 matches 8 bases. The sequencing input was PBMCs. This TCR came from a man aged 25-40 years in good health and CMV-seropositive. This chain's CDR3 is CSVGGTGGHEQFF. The DNA of the CDR3 is TGCAGCGTTGGGGGGACAGGCGGCCATGAGCAGTTCTTC.